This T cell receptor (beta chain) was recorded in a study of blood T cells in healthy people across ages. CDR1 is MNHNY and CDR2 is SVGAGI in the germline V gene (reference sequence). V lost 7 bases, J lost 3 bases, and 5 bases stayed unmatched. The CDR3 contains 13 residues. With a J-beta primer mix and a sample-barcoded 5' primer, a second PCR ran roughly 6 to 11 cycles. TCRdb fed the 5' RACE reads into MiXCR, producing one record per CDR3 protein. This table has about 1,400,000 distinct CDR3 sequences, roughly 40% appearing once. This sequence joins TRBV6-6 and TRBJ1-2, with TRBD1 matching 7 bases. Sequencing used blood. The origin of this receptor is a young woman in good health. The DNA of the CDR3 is TGTGCCAGCAACTACGGGACAGACTATGGCTACACCTTC. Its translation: CASNYGTDYGYTF.